Listed here are 10 T cell receptor beta chains from one sample, sequenced in a study of cytomegalovirus exposure and HLA in healthy donors. 60 Vbeta and 13 Jbeta primers were used in PCR. TCRdb keeps only in-frame clones here, not all; method: immunoSEQ multiplex PCR. The sample yields roughly 58,000 clones, 75% to 85% seen once. The sample comprised PBMCs. The receptors were sampled from a human donor in good health.

The J gene is TRBJ2-5, the V gene TRBV15; 8 positions match TRBD2. From germline, CDR1 is LNHNV and CDR2 YYDKDF (reference sequence). Trimming removed 0 bases from V and 5 bases from J; junction bases left unmatched: 5. This CDR3 is built from 15 residues. The CDR3 nucleotides read TGTGCCACCAGCAGAGATGGTAGCGGGGAGGAGACCCAGTACTTC. Translating gives CATSRDGSGEETQYF.

DNA for the CDR3: TGTGCCAGCAGCCAAGAACTAGCGGGATACAATGAGCAGTTCTTC. This translates into CASSQELAGYNEQFF. The V gene is TRBV4-2, the J gene TRBJ2-1; 10 positions match TRBD2. The CDR3 extends over 15 amino acids. After removal of 0 bases from V and 4 bases from J, the junction contained 0 bases not matched to a gene. Germline assignment: CDR1 LGHNA and CDR2 YNFKEQ.

J is TRBJ2-5 and V is TRBV21-1; the table's D call, TRBD2, has no DNA check behind it. TRBV21-1 is an annotated pseudogene. This CDR3 has 12 residues. CDR3 DNA: TGTGCCAGAGGACTAGATTGCGGGACCCAGTACTTC. As protein: CARGLDCGTQYF.

This clone was seen just once. Other nucleotide sequences in the sample specify the same CDR3. The rearrangement joins TRBV5-4 to TRBJ1-2; 7 nucleotides agree with TRBD1. The V gene's germline CDR1 is SGHNT and CDR2 YYREEE (reference sequence). This CDR3 has 14 amino acids. The junction had 5 bases not matched to a gene; V was cut back by 3 bases and J by 3 bases. In nucleotides, the CDR3 is TGTGCCAGCAGCTATGGGACAGTCTACTATGGCTACACCTTC. Residues: CASSYGTVYYGYTF. Supplemented by reference TRBV5-4 and TRBJ1-2, the full variable domain reads ETGVTQSPTHLIKTRGQQVTLRCSSQSGHNTVSWYQQALGQGPQFIFQYYREEENGRGNFPPRFSGLQFPNYSSELNVNALELDDSALYLCASSYGTVYYGYTFGSGTRLTVV.

The chain combines TRBV4-3 with TRBJ2-7; 12 bases fit TRBD2. V trimming: 1 base; J trimming: 3 bases; junction bases outside the gene matches: 7. The CDR3 sequence is 17 residues long. Germline V gene data show CDR1 as LGHNA and CDR2 as YSLEER. The DNA for the CDR3 is TGCGCCAGCAGCCAAGGACTAGCGGGGGTCGGACTCTACGAGCAGTACTTC. Translated: CASSQGLAGVGLYEQYF.

The chain is built from TRBV11-2 and TRBJ1-3; TRBD1 might be the D (5 bases). V lost 7 bases and J 3 bases, leaving 13 bases between the germline ends. The CDR3 has 14 amino acids. In germline, CDR1 is SGHAT, CDR2 FQNNGV. CDR3 residues: CASTDGGSGNTIYF. Here the CDR3 DNA reads TGTGCCAGCACCGATGGGGGGAGTGGAAACACCATATATTTT.

V is TRBV7-3 and J is TRBJ2-5, with D perhaps matching TRBD2 (6 bases). The CDR3 has 12 residues. Trimming took off 6 bases at V and 7 bases at J, with 12 bases between the two ends. CDR1 SGHTA and CDR2 FQGTGA come from the germline V gene. CDR3 sequence: CASSFDGGTQYF. In nucleotides, the CDR3 is TGTGCCAGCAGTTTTGACGGGGGGACCCAGTACTTC.

The V and J genes are TRBV6-5 and TRBJ1-2, with TRBD1 as a possible D gene (5 bases). The CDR3 spans 15 residues. CDR1 MNHEY and CDR2 SVGAGI come from the germline V gene. V shed 4 bases and J shed 2 bases, with 14 bases lying between them. As DNA, the CDR3 is TGTGCCAGCAGTTCCCCCTCCGGGGGGAACTATGGCTACACCTTC. Its translation: CASSSPSGGNYGYTF.

This chain connects TRBV28 to TRBJ2-7; unclear D gene. This CDR3 is built from 11 residues. From germline, CDR1 is MDHEN and CDR2 SYDVKM. Trimming left V 7 bases short and J 3 bases short, with 7 bases between. CDR3 sequence (DNA): TGTGCCAGCACCAGATTCTACGAGCAGTACTTC. This encodes CASTRFYEQYF.

The chain recombines TRBV4-3 with TRBJ2-1, with D perhaps TRBD2 (6 bases). The CDR3 contains 15 residues. The ends were cut back, 1 base at V and 8 bases at J, with 15 bases in the middle. Germline CDR1 LGHNA, CDR2 YSLEER. CDR3 nucleotides: TGCGCCAGCAGCCAAGCGGGACTCCCCAGGCATGAGCAGTTCTTC. As protein: CASSQAGLPRHEQFF.